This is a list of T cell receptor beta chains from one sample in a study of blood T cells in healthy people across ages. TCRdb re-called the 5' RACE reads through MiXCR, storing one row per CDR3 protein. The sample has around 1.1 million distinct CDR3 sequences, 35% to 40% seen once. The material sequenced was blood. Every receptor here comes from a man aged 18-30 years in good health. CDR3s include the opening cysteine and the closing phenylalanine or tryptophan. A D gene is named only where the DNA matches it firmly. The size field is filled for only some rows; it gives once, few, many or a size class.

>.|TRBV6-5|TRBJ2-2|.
TGTGCCAGCAGCCGAGGGTACGGGGAGCTGTTTTTT
CASSRGYGELFF
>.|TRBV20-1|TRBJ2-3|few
TGCAGTGCCTCAGTTGGCGGGTACACAGATACGCAGTATTTT
CSASVGGYTDTQYF
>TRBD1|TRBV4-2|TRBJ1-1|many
TGTGCCAGCAGCCAAGGGGACAGGGTTGGTGAAGCTTTCTTT
CASSQGDRVGEAFF
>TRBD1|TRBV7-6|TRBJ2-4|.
TGTGCCAGCAGCTCCCAGACAGGGTCCAAAAACATTCAGTACTTC
CASSSQTGSKNIQYF
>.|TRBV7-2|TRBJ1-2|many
TGTGCCAGCAGCCCCGGGGTAGCTAACTATGGCTACACCTTC
CASSPGVANYGYTF
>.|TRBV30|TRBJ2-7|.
TGTGCCTGGATCGGGGACTCCTACGAGCAGTACTTC
CAWIGDSYEQYF
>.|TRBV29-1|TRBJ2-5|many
TGCAGCGTCCAACCTCAGGGGACCCAAGAGACCCAGTACTTC
CSVQPQGTQETQYF
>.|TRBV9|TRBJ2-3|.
TGTGCCAGCGGCCGGGACACCGATCTCACAGATACGCAGTATTTT
CASGRDTDLTDTQYF
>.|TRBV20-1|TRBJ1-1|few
TGCAGTGCTAGTAGGGGCACAGGGCTAGTTGTAAACACTGAAGCTTTCTTT
CSASRGTGLVVNTEAFF
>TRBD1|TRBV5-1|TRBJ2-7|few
TGCGCCAGCAGATCTGACAGGGGGGTATACGAGCAGTACTTC
CASRSDRGVYEQYF
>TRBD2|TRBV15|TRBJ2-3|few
TGTGCCACCAGCAGAGATCAAAGCGGGGGGCCGAGCACAGATACGCAGTATTTT
CATSRDQSGGPSTDTQYF
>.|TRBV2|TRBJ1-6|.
TGTGCCAGCAGTGACAGCCGATTACAGGACGGTAACTATAATTCACCCCCCCACTTT
CASSDSRLQDGNYNSPPHF
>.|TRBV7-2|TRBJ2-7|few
TGTGCCAGCAGTGGAGCAGGGTTTCCCTCCTACGAGCAGTACTTC
CASSGAGFPSYEQYF
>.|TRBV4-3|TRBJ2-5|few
TGCGCCAGCAGCCAAGGAGACTTGTACCAAGAGACCCAGTACTTC
CASSQGDLYQETQYF
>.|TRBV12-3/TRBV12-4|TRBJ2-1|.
TGTGCCAGCACCCCGGGGGGCCTATACAATGAGCAGTTCTTC
CASTPGGLYNEQFF
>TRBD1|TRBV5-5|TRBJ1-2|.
TGTGCCAGCACGCCGGACAGGGGGATAGGAGGCTACACCTTC
CASTPDRGIGGYTF
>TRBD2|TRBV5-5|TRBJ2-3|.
TGTGCCAGCAGCTTTGGCGGGGGGGGCACAGATACGCAGTATTTT
CASSFGGGGTDTQYF
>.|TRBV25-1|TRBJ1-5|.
TGTGCCAGCAGTGACCGATTAGGGGAGGGGCAGCCCCAGCATTTT
CASSDRLGEGQPQHF
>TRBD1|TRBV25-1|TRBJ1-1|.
TGTGCCAGCAGTGAATTAGACAGGGGTTGGACTGAAGCTTTCTTT
CASSELDRGWTEAFF
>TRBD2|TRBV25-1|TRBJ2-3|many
TGTGCCAGCAGAGCTAGCGGGGCCACAGATACGCAGTATTTT
CASRASGATDTQYF
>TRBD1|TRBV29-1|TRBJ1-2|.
TGCAGCGTTACGGACAGGGGCCCTATGGATGGCTACACCTTC
CSVTDRGPMDGYTF
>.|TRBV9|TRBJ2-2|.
TGTGCCAGCAGCGTAACAGGAGGGAAGAACACCGGGGAGCTGTTTTTT
CASSVTGGKNTGELFF
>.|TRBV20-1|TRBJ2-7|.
TGCAGTGCTAGAGATCCTGCCCGGGACGAGCAGTACTTC
CSARDPARDEQYF
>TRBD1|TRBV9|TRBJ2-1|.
TGTGCCAGCAGCGTAGTGGGACAGGGGAGCTACAATGAGCAGTTCTTC
CASSVVGQGSYNEQFF
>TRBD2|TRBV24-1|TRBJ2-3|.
TGTGCCACCAGTGACCGGACTAGCGGGGGTAGGGATACGCAGTATTTT
CATSDRTSGGRDTQYF
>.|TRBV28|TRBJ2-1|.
TGTGCCAGCAGTTTGTTTGGTGAGCAGTTCTTC
CASSLFGEQFF
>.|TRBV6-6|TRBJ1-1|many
TGTGCCAGCAGTTACGGCCGGGGGTTGATGAACACTGAAGCTTTCTTT
CASSYGRGLMNTEAFF
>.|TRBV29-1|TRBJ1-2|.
TGCCGCGTTGAAGATCTTTTGGGACGTGCTGGCTACACCTTC
CRVEDLLGRAGYTF
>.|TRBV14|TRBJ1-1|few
TGTGCCAGCAGCGGGGGCCATGAAGCTTTCTTT
CASSGGHEAFF
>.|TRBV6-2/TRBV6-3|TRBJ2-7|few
TGTGCCAGCAGGGAAGGTTCCTACGAGCAGTACTTC
CASREGSYEQYF
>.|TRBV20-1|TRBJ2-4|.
TGCAGTGCTAGAGATGGGGGCCAGGGTTACAAAAAGGCCAAAAACATTCAGTACTTC
CSARDGGQGYKKAKNIQYF
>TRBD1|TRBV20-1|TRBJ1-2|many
TGCAGTGCTGGCGGACAGGGCCTCTACACCTTC
CSAGGQGLYTF
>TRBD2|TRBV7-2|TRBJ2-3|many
TGTGCCAGCAGCTTACTTAGCGGGGGGGTCCCAGATACGCAGTATTTT
CASSLLSGGVPDTQYF
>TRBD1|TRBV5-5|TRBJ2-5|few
TGTGCCAGCATCAAAACCCCGACAGGGAACCAAGAGACCCAGTACTTC
CASIKTPTGNQETQYF
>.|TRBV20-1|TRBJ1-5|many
TGCAGTGCTAGAGATCGCTTCTCGGCGTTTGATCAGCCCCAGCATTTT
CSARDRFSAFDQPQHF
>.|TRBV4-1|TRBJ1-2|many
TGCGCCAGCAGCCAAGACGCAGGGGATAACTATGGCTACACCTTC
CASSQDAGDNYGYTF
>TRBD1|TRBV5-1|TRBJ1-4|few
TGCGCCAGCAGCTTGGAAGGGACAGATGAAAAACTGTTTTTT
CASSLEGTDEKLFF
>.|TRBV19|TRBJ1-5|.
TGTGCCAGTAGTATAGATCCCGTTCAGGGAGCCCAGCCCCAGCATTTT
CASSIDPVQGAQPQHF
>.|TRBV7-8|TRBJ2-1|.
TGTGCCAGCAGCCCAATGCATGAGCAGTTCTTC
CASSPMHEQFF